The 6 T cell receptor beta chains below all came from one sample that was sequenced in a study of blood T cell repertoires in COVID-19. The repertoire was sequenced with immunoSEQ multiplex PCR; TCRdb's copy has only in-frame clones and lacks some. The sample includes almost 250,000 clones, roughly 91% of them seen just once. The sequenced material came from PBMCs or T cells enriched from blood (not recorded which). Receptors originate from a woman in her twenties or thirties who had recovered from COVID-19.

The chain links TRBV28 to TRBJ2-3, with D unresolved. Germline CDR1 is MDHEN and CDR2 is SYDVKM. The CDR3 extends over 16 amino acids. The V end was cut by 3 bases, the J end by 1 base, with 14 bases between. CDR3 sequence reads: CASSFLRSFGTDTQYF. The CDR3 DNA follows: TGTGCCAGCAGTTTCTTGAGAAGCTTCGGCACAGATACGCAGTATTTT.

The chain employs TRBV19 and TRBJ1-5, with 8 bases fitting TRBD1. Germline trimming cut 9 bases from V and 5 bases from J; bases unmatched to any gene: 12. The CDR3 runs to 15 residues. Per the germline V gene, CDR1 is LNHDA and CDR2 is SQIVND (reference sequence). CDR3 residues: CASKDRARGYQPQHF. As DNA, the CDR3 is TGTGCCAGCAAGGACAGGGCCCGGGGGTATCAGCCCCAGCATTTT. The variable domain in full, with the rest retrieved from reference TRBV19 and TRBJ1-5, is DGGITQSPKYLFRKEGQNVTLSCEQNLNHDAMYWYRQDPGQGLRLIYYSQIVNDFQKGDIAEGYSVSREKKESFPLTVTSAQKNPTAFYLCASKDRARGYQPQHFGDGTRLSIL.

J is TRBJ2-3 and V is TRBV5-1; weak D call: TRBD2 (5 bases). This CDR3 region has 18 residues. The V and J ends lost 2 bases and 1 base respectively, with 20 bases between them. Germline CDR1 is SGHRS and CDR2 is YFSETQ. CDR3 in amino acids: CASSFRPGSSLRTDTQYF. For the CDR3, the DNA is TGCGCCAGCAGCTTCCGACCGGGATCCTCCCTGCGCACAGATACGCAGTATTTT.

This clone was picked up a small number of times. The chain uses TRBV5-1 and TRBJ1-2; D gene uncertain. Germline V gene sequence: CDR1 SGHRS, CDR2 YFSETQ. V was pared by 4 bases and J by 7 bases, with 17 bases between. CDR3 size: 14 residues. The CDR3 bases are TGCGCCAGCAGCCCCCAGGATATGGCTGTTGGCTACACCTTC. Its translation: CASSPQDMAVGYTF.

V gene TRBV6-5 combines with J gene TRBJ1-3, with TRBD1 matching over 8 bases. Looked up from germline, CDR1 is MNHEY and CDR2 is SVGAGI. The trim removed 0 bases at V and 3 bases at J, leaving 4 bases unmatched. The CDR3 contains 16 residues. The CDR3, as DNA: TGTGCCAGCAGTTACTCCCAGGGGGCGGGTGGAAACACCATATATTTT. It yields the protein CASSYSQGAGGNTIYF.

The chain employs TRBV7-2 and TRBJ2-6; 7 nucleotides align to TRBD1. This CDR3 contains 14 residues. Germline lookup yields CDR1 SGHTA and CDR2 FQGNSA. The V gene end was trimmed by 10 bases and the J gene end by 1 base; junction bases not matched to a gene: 4. This chain's CDR3 is CANRQGSGANVLTF. The CDR3 DNA sequence: TGTGCCAATAGACAGGGATCTGGGGCCAACGTCCTGACTTTC.